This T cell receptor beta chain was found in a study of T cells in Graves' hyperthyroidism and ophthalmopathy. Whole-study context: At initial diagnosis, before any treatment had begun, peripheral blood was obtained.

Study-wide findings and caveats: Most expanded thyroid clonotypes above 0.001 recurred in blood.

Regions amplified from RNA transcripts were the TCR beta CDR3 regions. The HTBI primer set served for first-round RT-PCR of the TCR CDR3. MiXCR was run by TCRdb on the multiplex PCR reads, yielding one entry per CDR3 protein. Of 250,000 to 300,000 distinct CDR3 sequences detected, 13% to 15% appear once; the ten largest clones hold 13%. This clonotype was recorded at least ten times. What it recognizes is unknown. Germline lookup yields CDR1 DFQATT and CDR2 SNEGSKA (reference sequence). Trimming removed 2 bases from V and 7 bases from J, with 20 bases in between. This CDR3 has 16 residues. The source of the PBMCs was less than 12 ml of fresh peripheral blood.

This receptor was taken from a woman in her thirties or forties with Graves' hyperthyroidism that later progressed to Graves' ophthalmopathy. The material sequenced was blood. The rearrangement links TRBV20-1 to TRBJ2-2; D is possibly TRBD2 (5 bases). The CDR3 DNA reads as TGCAGTGCTAGACCCTCGCCGGGAATACCAGGCGGGGAGCTGTTTTTT. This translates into CSARPSPGIPGGELFF.